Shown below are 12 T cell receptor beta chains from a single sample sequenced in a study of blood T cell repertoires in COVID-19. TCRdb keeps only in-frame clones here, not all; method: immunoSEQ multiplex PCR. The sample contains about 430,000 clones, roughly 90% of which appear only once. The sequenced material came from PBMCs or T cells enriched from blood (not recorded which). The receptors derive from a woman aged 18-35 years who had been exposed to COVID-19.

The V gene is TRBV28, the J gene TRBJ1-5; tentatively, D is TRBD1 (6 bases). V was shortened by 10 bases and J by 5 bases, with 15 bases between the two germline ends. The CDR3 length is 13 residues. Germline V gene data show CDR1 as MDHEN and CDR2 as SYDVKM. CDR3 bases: TGTGCCACCTCAATGACAGGACATCAGCCCCAGCATTTT. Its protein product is CATSMTGHQPQHF.

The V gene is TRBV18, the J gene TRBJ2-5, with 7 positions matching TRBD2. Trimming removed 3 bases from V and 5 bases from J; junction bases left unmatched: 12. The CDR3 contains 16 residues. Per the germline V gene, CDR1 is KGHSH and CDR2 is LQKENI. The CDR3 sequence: CASSPRTRSGEETQYF. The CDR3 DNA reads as TGTGCCAGCTCACCCCGGACTAGGTCGGGAGAGGAGACCCAGTACTTC.

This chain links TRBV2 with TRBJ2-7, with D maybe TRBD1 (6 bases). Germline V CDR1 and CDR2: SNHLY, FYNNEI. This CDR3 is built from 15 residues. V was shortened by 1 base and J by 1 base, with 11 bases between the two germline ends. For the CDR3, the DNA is TGTGCCAGCAGTGAAGGGGGACAAAGATCCTACGAGCAGTACTTC. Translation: CASSEGGQRSYEQYF.

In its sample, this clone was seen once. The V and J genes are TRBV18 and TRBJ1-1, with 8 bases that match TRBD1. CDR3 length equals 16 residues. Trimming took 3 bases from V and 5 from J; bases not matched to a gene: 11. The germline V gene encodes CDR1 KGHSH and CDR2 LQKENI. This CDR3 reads CASSPNDRGGGTEAFF. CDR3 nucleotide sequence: TGTGCCAGCTCACCCAACGACAGGGGCGGAGGGACTGAAGCTTTCTTT.

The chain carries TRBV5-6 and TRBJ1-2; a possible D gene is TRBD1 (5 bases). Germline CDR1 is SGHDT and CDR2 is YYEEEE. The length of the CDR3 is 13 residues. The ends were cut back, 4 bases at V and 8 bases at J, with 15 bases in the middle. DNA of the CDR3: TGTGCCAGCAGCCCCGGGACTACGGGGGGCTACACCTTC. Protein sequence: CASSPGTTGGYTF. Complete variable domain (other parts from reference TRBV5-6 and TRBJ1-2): DAGVTQSPTHLIKTRGQQVTLRCSPKSGHDTVSWYQQALGQGPQFIFQYYEEEERQRGNFPDRFSGHQFPNYSSELNVNALLLGDSALYLCASSPGTTGGYTFGSGTRLTVV.

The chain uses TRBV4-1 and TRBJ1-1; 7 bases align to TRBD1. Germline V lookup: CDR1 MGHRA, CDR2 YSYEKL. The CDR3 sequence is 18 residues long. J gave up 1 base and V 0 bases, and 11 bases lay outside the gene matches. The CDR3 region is CASSQDGDRGQQNTEAFF. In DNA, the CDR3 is TGCGCCAGCAGCCAAGACGGGGACAGAGGCCAACAGAACACTGAAGCTTTCTTT.

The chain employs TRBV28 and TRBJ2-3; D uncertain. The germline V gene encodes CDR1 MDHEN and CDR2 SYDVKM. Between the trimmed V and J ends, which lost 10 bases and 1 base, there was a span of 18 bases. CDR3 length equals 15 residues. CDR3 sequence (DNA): TGTGCCATCGACCGGCAGGTCAAGGGCACAGATACGCAGTATTTT. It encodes CAIDRQVKGTDTQYF.

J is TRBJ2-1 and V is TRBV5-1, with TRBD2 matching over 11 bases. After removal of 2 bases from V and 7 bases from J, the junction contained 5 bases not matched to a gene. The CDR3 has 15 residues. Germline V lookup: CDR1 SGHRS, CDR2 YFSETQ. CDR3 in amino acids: CASSFSSGGANEQFF. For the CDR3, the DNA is TGCGCCAGCAGCTTTAGTAGCGGGGGGGCGAATGAGCAGTTCTTC.

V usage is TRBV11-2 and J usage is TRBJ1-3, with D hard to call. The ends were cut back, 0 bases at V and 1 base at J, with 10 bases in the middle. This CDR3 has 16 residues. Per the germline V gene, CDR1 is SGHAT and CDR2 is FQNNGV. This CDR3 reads CASSLDRRQSGNTIYF. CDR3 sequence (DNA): TGTGCCAGCAGCTTAGATCGAAGACAATCTGGAAACACCATATATTTT. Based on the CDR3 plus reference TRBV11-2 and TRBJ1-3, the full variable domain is EAGVAQSPRYKIIEKRQSVAFWCNPISGHATLYWYQQILGQGPKLLIQFQNNGVVDDSQLPKDRFSAERLKGVDSTLKIQPAKLEDSAVYLCASSLDRRQSGNTIYFGEGSWLTVV.

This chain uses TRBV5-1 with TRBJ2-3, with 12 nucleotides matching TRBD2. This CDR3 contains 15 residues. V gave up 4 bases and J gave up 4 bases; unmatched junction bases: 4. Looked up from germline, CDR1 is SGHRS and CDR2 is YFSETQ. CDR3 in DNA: TGCGCCAGCAGCACCGGACTAGCGGGGCCAGATACGCAGTATTTT. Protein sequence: CASSTGLAGPDTQYF.

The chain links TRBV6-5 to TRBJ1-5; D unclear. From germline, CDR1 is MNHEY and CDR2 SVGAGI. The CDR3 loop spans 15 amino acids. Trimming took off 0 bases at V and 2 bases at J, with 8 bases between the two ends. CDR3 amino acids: CASSYSLGGNQPQHF. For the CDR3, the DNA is TGTGCCAGCAGTTACTCCCTCGGGGGCAATCAGCCCCAGCATTTT.

The CDR3 loop is CASSLGGSGSQETQYF. The DNA for the CDR3 is TGTGCCAGCAGCTTAGGGGGTAGCGGGAGCCAAGAGACCCAGTACTTC. The chain is built from TRBV7-2 and TRBJ2-5; the match to TRBD2 covers 9 bases. This CDR3 has 16 residues. Germline CDR1 reads SGHTA; CDR2 reads FQGNSA. With V trimmed by 1 base and J by 1 base, 4 bases remained unmatched.